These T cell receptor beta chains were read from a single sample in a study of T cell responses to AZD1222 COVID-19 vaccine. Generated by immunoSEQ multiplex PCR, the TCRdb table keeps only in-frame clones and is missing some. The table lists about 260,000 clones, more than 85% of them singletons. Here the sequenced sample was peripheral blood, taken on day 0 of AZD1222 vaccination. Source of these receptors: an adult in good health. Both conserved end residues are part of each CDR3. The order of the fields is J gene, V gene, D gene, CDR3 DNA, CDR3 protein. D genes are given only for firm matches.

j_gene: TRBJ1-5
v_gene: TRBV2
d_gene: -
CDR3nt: TGTGCCAGCCGGGACGTCGCGGAGACTCAGCCCCAGCATTTT
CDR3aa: CASRDVAETQPQHF

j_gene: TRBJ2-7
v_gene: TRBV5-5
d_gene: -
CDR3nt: TGTGCCAGCAGCTTGGTGGGGTACGAGCAGTACTTC
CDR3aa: CASSLVGYEQYF

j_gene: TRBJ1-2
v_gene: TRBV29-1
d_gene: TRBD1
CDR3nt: TGCAGCGTGGGACAGGGGGATTCTGTCCATGGCTACACCTTC
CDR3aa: CSVGQGDSVHGYTF

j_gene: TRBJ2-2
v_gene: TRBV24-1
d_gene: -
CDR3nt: TGTGCCACCGGGGGGGCCGCCGGGGAGCTGTTTTTT
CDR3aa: CATGGAAGELFF

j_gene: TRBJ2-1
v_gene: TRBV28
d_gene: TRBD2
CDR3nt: TGTGCCAGCATTGCGGGGGGGCACGATGAGCAGTTCTTC
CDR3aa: CASIAGGHDEQFF

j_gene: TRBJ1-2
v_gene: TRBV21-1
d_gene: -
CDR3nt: TGTGCCAGCAGCACATGCCCAGTCTGGTGGACCTTC
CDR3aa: CASSTCPVWWTF

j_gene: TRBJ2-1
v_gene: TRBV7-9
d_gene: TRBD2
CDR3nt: TGTGCCAGCAGCTTTAGCGGGAGAGGGGACAATGAGCAGTTCTTC
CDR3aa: CASSFSGRGDNEQFF

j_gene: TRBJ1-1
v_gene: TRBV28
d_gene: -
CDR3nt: TGTGCCAGCAGTTTACGGGCGAACACTGAAGCTTTCTTT
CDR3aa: CASSLRANTEAFF

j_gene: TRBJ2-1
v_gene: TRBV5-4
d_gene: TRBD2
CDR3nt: TGTGCCAGCAGTGAAGCGGGAGGGGTGTTCTTC
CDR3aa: CASSEAGGVFF

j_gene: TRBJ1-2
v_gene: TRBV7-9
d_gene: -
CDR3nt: TGTGCCAGCAGCTTCGCGGGGGGTAGCTATGGCTACACCTTC
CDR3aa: CASSFAGGSYGYTF

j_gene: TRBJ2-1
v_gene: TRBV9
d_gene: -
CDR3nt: TGTGCCAGCAGCGCCATGGCACGAGAGCAGTTCTTC
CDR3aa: CASSAMAREQFF

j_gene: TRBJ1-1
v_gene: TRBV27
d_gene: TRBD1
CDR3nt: TGTGCCAGCAGCCCTTGGGACAGGGAGAACACTGAAGCTTTCTTT
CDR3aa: CASSPWDRENTEAFF

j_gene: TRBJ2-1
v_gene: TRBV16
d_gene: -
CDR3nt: TGTGCCAGCAGCCACGGAGGGACGACAGGTGCCTACAATGAGCAGTTCTTC
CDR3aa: CASSHGGTTGAYNEQFF

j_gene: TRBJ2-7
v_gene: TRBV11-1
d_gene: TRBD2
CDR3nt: TGTGCCAGCAGCTCGGGACTAGCGGAAGAGCAGTACTTC
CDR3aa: CASSSGLAEEQYF